Sequencing of this T cell receptor beta chain was carried out in a study of immune cell composition in non-small cell lung cancer. Points from the study as a whole: Adenocarcinomas with higher top tumour-associated clone frequency had more reactive TILs.

Concerning this clone itself: Its antigen is unidentified.

The CDR3 is 14 amino acids. After removal of 6 bases from V and 6 bases from J, the junction contained 7 bases not matched to a gene. Germline values: CDR1 SGHAT, CDR2 FQNNGV. Sequencing was performed with immunoSEQ multiplex PCR; in TCRdb, only in-frame clones are kept and a portion is missing. The sample has 2,000 to 3,000 clones; 65% to 90% are singletons. The chain employs TRBV11-2 and TRBJ1-5, with 8 bases identical to TRBD1. This clonotype was sampled from a human donor with non-small cell lung cancer. The sample was lung tumor tissue. The CDR3 DNA reads TGTGCCAGCAGAGGACAGGGTGACAGTCAGCCCCAGCATTTT. This encodes CASRGQGDSQPQHF.